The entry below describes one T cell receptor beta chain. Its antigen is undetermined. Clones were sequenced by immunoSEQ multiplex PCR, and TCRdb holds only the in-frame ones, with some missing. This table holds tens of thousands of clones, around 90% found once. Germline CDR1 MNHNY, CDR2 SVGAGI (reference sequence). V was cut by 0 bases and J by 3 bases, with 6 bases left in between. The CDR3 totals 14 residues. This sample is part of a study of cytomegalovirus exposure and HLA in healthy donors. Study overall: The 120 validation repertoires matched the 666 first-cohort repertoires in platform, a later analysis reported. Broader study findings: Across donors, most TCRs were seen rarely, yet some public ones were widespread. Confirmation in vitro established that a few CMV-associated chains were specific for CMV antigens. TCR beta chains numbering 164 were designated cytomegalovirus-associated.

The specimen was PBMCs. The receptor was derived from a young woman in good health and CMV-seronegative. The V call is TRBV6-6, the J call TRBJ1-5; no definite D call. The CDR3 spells CASSYSNNNQPQHF. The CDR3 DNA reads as TGTGCCAGCAGTTACTCGAACAACAATCAGCCCCAGCATTTT.